The source of this T cell receptor (beta chain) is a study of T-cell memory formation after mild COVID-19. This CDR3 has 12 amino acids. V lost 7 bases and J 4 bases, leaving 10 bases between the germline ends. This clonotype was detected ten times or more. Its antigen is as yet unknown. The authors produced TCR alpha and TCR beta cDNA libraries with sample barcodes and UMIs by 5'RACE using constant-segment primers. MiXCR, applied by TCRdb to the 5' RACE reads, yields one record per CDR3 protein. The repertoire holds fewer than 550,000 distinct CDR3 sequences, 20% seen once, with 7.5% to 9.5% in the top ten. Overall study findings and caveats: Whether day 37 second-wave clones are SARS-CoV-2-specific was not confirmed. Whereas later expanders leaned CD4+, clones contracting day 15 to 85 showed a balanced CD4/CD8 makeup. Clones that contracted clustered mainly in CM and EM if CD4+ and in EMRA if CD8+.

The rearrangement links TRBV12-3 or TRBV12-4 to TRBJ2-5, with TRBD1 as a possible D gene (6 bases). Sequencing used PBMCs or a T cell subset sorted from them (not recorded which). This clonotype was obtained from an adult woman who had mild COVID-19 (a few samples of this study predate the infection). Cell type and time point are not known. The CDR3 region has the DNA TGTGCCAGCACACAGGGTCGAGAGACCCAGTACTTC. Protein product: CASTQGRETQYF.